The rows below give T cell receptor beta chains drawn from one sample of a study of T cell responses to AZD1222 COVID-19 vaccine. The protocol was immunoSEQ multiplex PCR, while the TCRdb copy is restricted to in-frame clones and leaves out a portion. The table records about 64,000 clones, about 80% of them present only once. Sequenced material: peripheral blood, taken 28 days after the second AZD1222 dose. Source of these receptors: an adult who received the AZD1222 COVID-19 vaccine. The CDR3 runs from the conserved cysteine through the conserved F or W. Fields, in order: clone size, J gene, V gene, D gene, CDR3 DNA, CDR3 protein. A D gene is named only where the DNA matches it firmly. Rows give clone size only sometimes, using once, few, many, or a class for an expanded clone.

size: NA; J: TRBJ1-2; V: TRBV6-5; D: NA; DNA: TGTGCCAGCAGACGGGACGGAGGCAACTATGGCTACACCTTC; CDR3: CASRRDGGNYGYTF
size: NA; J: TRBJ2-7; V: TRBV9; D: TRBD2; DNA: TGTGCCAGCAGCCCCGGGGGGGGGACTAGCTTTTACGAGCAGTACTTC; CDR3: CASSPGGGTSFYEQYF
size: few; J: TRBJ1-1; V: TRBV6-4; D: NA; DNA: TGTGCCAGCAGTGACCCACGAGGCTCCTTT; CDR3: CASSDPRGSF
size: NA; J: TRBJ2-5; V: TRBV11-3; D: TRBD2; DNA: TGTGCCAGCAGCTCAGGTAGCGGGGGCCAAGAGACCCAGTACTTC; CDR3: CASSSGSGGQETQYF
size: NA; J: TRBJ1-1; V: TRBV18; D: NA; DNA: TGTGCCAGCTCTACGTCGGAGGGGGGCTTAGGGAACACTGAAGCTTTCTTT; CDR3: CASSTSEGGLGNTEAFF
size: NA; J: TRBJ1-2; V: TRBV13; D: TRBD1; DNA: TGTGCCAGCAGCTCAAAAGGAGACGGGACAGCATATGGCTACACCTTC; CDR3: CASSSKGDGTAYGYTF
size: NA; J: TRBJ2-1; V: TRBV6-5; D: NA; DNA: TGTGCCAGCAGTTACTCGACGGGCCTATACAATGAGCAGTTCTTC; CDR3: CASSYSTGLYNEQFF
size: NA; J: TRBJ1-1; V: TRBV19; D: NA; DNA: TGTGCCAGCGGCAAGATCGACAGTCCAGAAGCTTTCTTT; CDR3: CASGKIDSPEAFF
size: NA; J: TRBJ1-5; V: TRBV2; D: NA; DNA: TGTGCCAGCAGTGAGGGCCCCCCTCCTAATAGCAATCAGCCCCAGCATTTT; CDR3: CASSEGPPPNSNQPQHF
size: NA; J: TRBJ2-3; V: TRBV30; D: TRBD1; DNA: TGTGCCTGGAGCTCGACGGGACAGGGGATGTGGGATACGCAGTATTTT; CDR3: CAWSSTGQGMWDTQYF
size: NA; J: TRBJ2-1; V: TRBV24-1; D: NA; DNA: TGTGCCACCAGTAACGTAAATGAGCAGTTCTTC; CDR3: CATSNVNEQFF
size: NA; J: TRBJ2-1; V: TRBV6-5; D: NA; DNA: TGTGCCAGCAGTTACTCGACATACAACCATGAGCAGTTCTTC; CDR3: CASSYSTYNHEQFF
size: NA; J: TRBJ2-1; V: TRBV5-6; D: NA; DNA: TGTGCCAGCAGCGGGGTCCCTGCGGAGCAGTTCTTC; CDR3: CASSGVPAEQFF
size: NA; J: TRBJ1-3; V: TRBV6-5; D: NA; DNA: TGTGCCAGCAGCGCAGGGTACGGAAACACCATATATTTT; CDR3: CASSAGYGNTIYF
size: NA; J: TRBJ2-2; V: TRBV28; D: TRBD1; DNA: TGTGCCAGCAGTTCCGGGACAGGGCACACCGGGGAGCTGTTTTTT; CDR3: CASSSGTGHTGELFF
size: NA; J: TRBJ1-3; V: TRBV6-5; D: TRBD1; DNA: TGTGCCAGCACGGGACAGCTTGGAAACACCATATATTTT; CDR3: CASTGQLGNTIYF
size: NA; J: TRBJ2-1; V: TRBV10-1; D: NA; DNA: TGCGCCAGCAGCAGACTAGACGACAATGAGCAGTTCTTC; CDR3: CASSRLDDNEQFF
size: NA; J: TRBJ1-1; V: TRBV12-3/TRBV12-4; D: NA; DNA: TGTGCCAGCAGCCGACAGTTGAACACTGAAGCTTTCTTT; CDR3: CASSRQLNTEAFF
size: NA; J: TRBJ2-1; V: TRBV7-2; D: NA; DNA: TGTGCCAGCAGCTGGAGTTCGGGGCCCTACAATGAGCAGTTCTTC; CDR3: CASSWSSGPYNEQFF
size: NA; J: TRBJ1-5; V: TRBV19; D: NA; DNA: TGTGCCAGTAGTATAGATTACGGGGGAGATTCTGGCAATCAGCCCCAGCATTTT; CDR3: CASSIDYGGDSGNQPQHF
size: NA; J: TRBJ2-2; V: TRBV5-1; D: TRBD2; DNA: TGCGCCAGCAGTTGGACTAGTGATAACACCGGGGAGCTGTTTTTT; CDR3: CASSWTSDNTGELFF
size: NA; J: TRBJ2-5; V: TRBV3-1/TRBV3-2; D: TRBD1; DNA: TGTGCCAGCAGCCACACCGGGACAGTTGAGACCCAGTACTTC; CDR3: CASSHTGTVETQYF
size: NA; J: TRBJ2-1; V: TRBV2; D: NA; DNA: TGTGCCAGCGGTCAGGGGACCTACAATGAGCAGTTCTTC; CDR3: CASGQGTYNEQFF
size: NA; J: TRBJ1-2; V: TRBV3-1/TRBV3-2; D: NA; DNA: TGTGCCAGCAGCCAAGGGATGTACTATGGCTACACCTTC; CDR3: CASSQGMYYGYTF
size: NA; J: TRBJ2-3; V: TRBV7-2; D: TRBD1; DNA: TGTGCCAGCAGCTTGGCCGGGACAGGGGTTATTGATACGCAGTATTTT; CDR3: CASSLAGTGVIDTQYF
size: few; J: TRBJ2-7; V: TRBV19; D: NA; DNA: TGTGCCAGTAGTATACGGAGGAGTGCAGGCGAGCAGTACTTC; CDR3: CASSIRRSAGEQYF
size: NA; J: TRBJ1-2; V: TRBV7-9; D: NA; DNA: TGTGCCAGCAGCCAATCCTTCGACTATGGCTACACCTTC; CDR3: CASSQSFDYGYTF
size: few; J: TRBJ1-6; V: TRBV2; D: NA; DNA: TGTGCCAGCAGGGACGGGAGGGTAGGAAATTCACCCCTCCACTTT; CDR3: CASRDGRVGNSPLHF
size: NA; J: TRBJ1-5; V: TRBV18; D: TRBD1; DNA: TGTGCCAGCTCACGGGGGACAGACAATCAGCCCCAGCATTTT; CDR3: CASSRGTDNQPQHF
size: NA; J: TRBJ1-3; V: TRBV6-2/TRBV6-3; D: NA; DNA: TGTGCCAGCAGTTTTCTTCAGGGTGGAAACACCATATATTTT; CDR3: CASSFLQGGNTIYF
size: few; J: TRBJ1-2; V: TRBV5-6; D: NA; DNA: TGTGCCAGCAGCTTGGACAGCAGATATGGCTACACCTTC; CDR3: CASSLDSRYGYTF
size: NA; J: TRBJ1-2; V: TRBV3-1/TRBV3-2; D: NA; DNA: TGTGCCAGCAGCCAAGCTCGAATTGGCTACATCTTC; CDR3: CASSQARIGYIF
size: NA; J: TRBJ1-1; V: TRBV11-2; D: NA; DNA: TGTGCCAGCAGCCGATTAGGCACTGAAGCTTTCTTT; CDR3: CASSRLGTEAFF
size: once; J: TRBJ1-1; V: TRBV10-2; D: NA; DNA: TGCGCCAGCATGGTGAAATTGGGGCGCGAAGGGTTTTCGAACACTGAAGCTTTCTTT; CDR3: CASMVKLGREGFSNTEAFF
size: few; J: TRBJ2-1; V: TRBV19; D: TRBD2; DNA: TGTGCCAGTCAATCGGGTAGCGGGATTTACAATGAGCAGTTCTTC; CDR3: CASQSGSGIYNEQFF
size: once; J: TRBJ1-2; V: TRBV7-2; D: TRBD1; DNA: TGTGCCAGCAGCTTTTCAGGGGGGTTCGCTAACTATGGCTACACCTTC; CDR3: CASSFSGGFANYGYTF
size: NA; J: TRBJ2-1; V: TRBV6-2/TRBV6-3; D: NA; DNA: TGTGCCAGCAGCTCCGGGAACAATGAGCAGTTCTTC; CDR3: CASSSGNNEQFF
size: NA; J: TRBJ1-2; V: TRBV3-1/TRBV3-2; D: NA; DNA: TGTGCCAGCAGCCAATCAACAGACTATGGCTACACCTTC; CDR3: CASSQSTDYGYTF
size: NA; J: TRBJ2-3; V: TRBV5-1; D: NA; DNA: TGCGCCAGCAGCTTGAGTCTTATGGATACGCAGTATTTT; CDR3: CASSLSLMDTQYF